A single sample is the source of the 5 T cell receptor beta chains below, sequenced in a study of OX40 agonist ivuxolimab in advanced cancers. TCRdb's table, derived via immunoSEQ multiplex PCR, lists solely in-frame clones and lacks some. Of some 100,000 clones in the sample, 80% to 90% were seen once. Source: CD4+ or CD8+ T cells sorted from blood, taken in a trial of the OX40 agonist ivuxolimab. Source of these receptors: an adult with an advanced solid tumor such as melanoma, head and neck, liver or kidney cancer.

The rearrangement joins TRBV19 to TRBJ1-6, with 8 nucleotides matching TRBD1. CDR3 length: 15 residues. CDR1 LNHDA and CDR2 SQIVND come from the germline V gene (reference sequence). V dropped 3 bases and J dropped 8; count of bases not matched to a gene: 6. The CDR3 region has the DNA TGTGCCAGTAGTATGAACTCGGACAGGGATTCACCCCTCCACTTT. It translates to CASSMNSDRDSPLHF.

The chain couples TRBV18 to TRBJ2-1; D might be TRBD2 (5 bases). CDR3 length equals 16 residues. Trimming stripped 6 bases from V and 6 bases from J, with 21 bases between. The germline V gene has CDR1 KGHSH and CDR2 LQKENI. CDR3 bases: TGTGCCAGCTCGCCTCGGGAAGGGCCCACTACCAATGAGCAGTTCTTC. It encodes CASSPREGPTTNEQFF.

This clone turned up a few times. This chain connects TRBV28 to TRBJ1-5, with 7 bases lining up with TRBD1. The J segment lost 0 bases and the V segment lost 4 bases, leaving 9 bases of the junction unmatched. The CDR3 contains 17 residues. CDR1 and CDR2 (germline): MDHEN, SYDVKM. CDR3 DNA: TGTGCCAGCAGTTCCGGACAGGCTATGTATAGCAATCAGCCCCAGCATTTT. It is translated as CASSSGQAMYSNQPQHF.

This clone was counted once. V is TRBV18 and J is TRBJ2-7; D unclear. This CDR3 is 11 amino acids long. V lost 6 bases, J lost 3 bases, and 6 bases lay in between. Germline CDR1 and CDR2: KGHSH and LQKENI. This CDR3 reads CASSTGYEQYV. Here the CDR3 DNA reads TGTGCCAGCTCCACCGGCTACGAGCAGTACGTC.

The rearrangement uses TRBV6-5 and TRBJ1-5; D perhaps matches TRBD1 (5 bases). Per germline, CDR1 MNHEY and CDR2 SVGAGI. CDR3 length: 13 amino acids. The V end was cut by 6 bases, the J end by 2 bases, with 8 bases between. CDR3 loop: CASSRGGNQPQHF. The CDR3, as DNA: TGTGCCAGCAGCCGAGGGGGCAATCAGCCCCAGCATTTT.